One and the same sample provided the 18 T cell receptor beta chains below, sequenced in a study of radiation and T cells in renal cell carcinoma. As for time point: baseline pretreatment blood. Treatment described: 15 Gy SBRT to primary tumor, nephrectomy 4 weeks later. Sequenced by immunoSEQ multiplex PCR; TCRdb stores in-frame clones only, minus some. The table lists 130,000 or so clones, roughly 84% of them singletons. Sequencing was performed on blood, taken from a patient whose treatment included radiotherapy and nephrectomy. All receptors derive from a woman aged 45-65 years with renal cell carcinoma.

CDR3 nucleotide sequence: TGTGCCAGCAGTTACTCGGCTGGGTCACCCCTCCACTTT. This gives the protein CASSYSAGSPLHF. V usage is TRBV6-5 and J usage is TRBJ1-6, with D hard to call. This CDR3 is 13 amino acids long. Between the trimmed V and J ends, which lost 0 bases and 10 bases, there was a span of 7 bases. Germline-derived CDR1 and CDR2 are MNHEY and SVGAGI.

This chain connects TRBV11-3 to TRBJ2-7; 10 bases fit TRBD1. The V gene end was trimmed by 3 bases and the J gene end by 3 bases; junction bases not matched to a gene: 5. Germline CDR1 is SGHNT and CDR2 is YENEEA. The CDR3 has 15 amino acids. CDR3 sequence reads: CASSLGTGEYYEQYF. CDR3 bases: TGTGCCAGCAGCTTGGGGACAGGGGAATACTACGAGCAGTACTTC.

V gene TRBV5-6 combines with J gene TRBJ2-7; D could derive from TRBD1 or TRBD2 (5 bases each). Trimming pared 4 bases from V and 7 bases from J, leaving 12 bases between. CDR1 and CDR2 (germline): SGHDT, YYEEEE. This CDR3 spans 12 amino acids. In DNA form, the CDR3 reads TGTGCCAGCAGCAAACGGTGGGGGGAGCAGTACTTC. This sequence encodes CASSKRWGEQYF.

This clone was counted between two and nine times. V and J are TRBV6-5 and TRBJ1-1; tentatively, D is TRBD1 (6 bases). CDR1 MNHEY and CDR2 SVGAGI come from the germline V gene. V shed 7 bases and J shed 6 bases, with 21 bases lying between them. The CDR3 sequence is 15 residues long. The CDR3 region has the DNA TGTGCCAGCACCGTGGACAGTCACAAAGGCGCTGAAGCTTTCTTT. It specifies CASTVDSHKGAEAFF.

The chain has TRBV2 and TRBJ1-4; tentative D call: TRBD1 (5 bases). The V gene lost 1 base and the J gene lost 7 bases, with 13 bases spanning the gap. The CDR3 is 15 amino acids. CDR1 SNHLY and CDR2 FYNNEI come from the germline V gene. CDR3 loop: CASSEELGVGEKLFF. The CDR3 DNA reads as TGTGCCAGCAGTGAAGAGTTGGGGGTGGGTGAAAAACTGTTTTTT.

This chain uses TRBV4-1 with TRBJ1-1, with a weak D call TRBD1 (6 bases). This CDR3 region has 15 residues. Germline V gene sequence: CDR1 MGHRA, CDR2 YSYEKL. With 5 bases removed from V and 2 bases from J, the gap between germline ends came to 15 bases. Here the CDR3 DNA reads TGCGCCAGCAGCTCGAGGACAGCGACAAACACTGAAGCTTTCTTT. It is translated as CASSSRTATNTEAFF.

The chain combines TRBV5-1 with TRBJ1-4, with 11 bases identical to TRBD1. The CDR3 has 16 amino acids. CDR1 SGHRS and CDR2 YFSETQ come from the germline V gene. The V and J ends lost 2 bases and 5 bases, in that order; junction bases with no gene match: 5. CDR3 nucleotide sequence: TGCGCCAGCAGCTTTACAGGGGACAGGGGGAATGAAAAACTGTTTTTT. This gives the protein CASSFTGDRGNEKLFF.

The chain employs TRBV11-3 and TRBJ1-1; D uncertain. Per the germline V gene, CDR1 is SGHNT and CDR2 is YENEEA. CDR3 length equals 13 residues. Trimming removed 3 bases at V and 1 base at J, with 6 bases between. In DNA, the CDR3 is TGTGCCAGCAGCTTCGGCCCGAACACTGAAGCTTTCTTT. Translation gives CASSFGPNTEAFF.

In its sample, this clone was seen a few times. This chain connects TRBV4-2 to TRBJ1-5; TRBD1 aligns across 8 bases. J lost 2 bases, V lost 3 bases, and 3 bases had no gene match. The length of the CDR3 is 15 residues. CDR1 and CDR2 (germline): LGHNA, YNFKEQ. The CDR3 sequence: CASSQATGGNQPQHF. CDR3 in DNA: TGTGCCAGCAGCCAGGCGACAGGGGGCAATCAGCCCCAGCATTTT.

The chain couples TRBV7-2 to TRBJ2-5, with 7 bases identical to TRBD1. The V and J ends lost 5 bases and 4 bases, in that order; junction bases with no gene match: 7. CDR3 length: 14 amino acids. The germline CDR1 and CDR2 sequences are SGHTA and FQGNSA. The CDR3, as DNA: TGTGCCAGCAGCCACCGGACAGGACGAGAGACCCAGTACTTC. It codes for CASSHRTGRETQYF.

The chain carries TRBV4-3 and TRBJ2-7; D may be TRBD1 or TRBD2 (7 bases each). Trimming removed 2 bases from V and 3 bases from J, with 14 bases in between. CDR1 and CDR2 (germline): LGHNA, YSLEER. The CDR3 runs to 15 residues. The CDR3 DNA reads TGCGCCAGCAGCCAACAGACAGGGAGGGACTACGAGCAGTACTTC. This encodes CASSQQTGRDYEQYF.

This rearrangement joins TRBV7-8 to TRBJ1-3; the D gene is possibly TRBD1 (5 bases). CDR1 and CDR2 from the germline V gene are SGHVS and FQNEAQ. Trimming stripped 7 bases from V and 2 bases from J, with 12 bases between. The CDR3 contains 14 residues. The CDR3 bases are TGTGCCAGCAACCCGGGGGGAACTGGAAACACCATATATTTT. As protein: CASNPGGTGNTIYF.

This chain links TRBV6-1 with TRBJ2-4; D may match TRBD1 or TRBD2 (6 bases each). From germline, CDR1 is MNHNS and CDR2 SASEGT. The CDR3 totals 15 residues. V shed 5 bases and J shed 6 bases, with 17 bases lying between them. The CDR3 region has the DNA TGTGCCAGCAGTAACCCGGGGGACACGGGAAACATTCAGTACTTC. This sequence encodes CASSNPGDTGNIQYF.

V gene TRBV5-1 combines with J gene TRBJ2-2; D gene ambiguous. CDR3 length: 16 residues. V was pared by 5 bases and J by 4 bases, with 18 bases between. Looked up from germline, CDR1 is SGHRS and CDR2 is YFSETQ. The CDR3 region has the DNA TGCGCCAGCAGGCAGGTATGGCAGAGCCCCACCGGGGAGCTGTTTTTT. This sequence encodes CASRQVWQSPTGELFF.

The gene calls are TRBV19 and TRBJ1-2; 8 bases fit TRBD1. CDR1 is LNHDA and CDR2 is SQIVND in the germline V gene (reference sequence). The CDR3 is made up of 13 amino acids. With 3 bases clipped from V and 10 bases from J, the junction kept 7 bases outside the gene matches. Here the CDR3 DNA reads TGTGCCAGTAGTATCGGAGGGACAGGATACTACACCTTC. This translates into CASSIGGTGYYTF.

The V and J genes are TRBV7-9 and TRBJ1-1; 7 positions agree with TRBD1. V gave up 1 base and J gave up 0 bases; unmatched junction bases: 8. Germline CDR1 is SEHNR and CDR2 is FQNEAQ (reference sequence). There are 17 residues in the CDR3. In DNA, the CDR3 is TGTGCCAGCAGCTTAGGACAGGGCGGGTTAATGAACACTGAAGCTTTCTTT. Its protein is CASSLGQGGLMNTEAFF.

J is TRBJ2-5 and V is TRBV7-8; no clear D gene. This CDR3 has 12 residues. With 5 bases removed from V and 6 bases from J, the gap between germline ends came to 10 bases. The V gene's germline CDR1 is SGHVS and CDR2 FQNEAQ. The CDR3 loop is CASSDRVKTQYF. CDR3 sequence (DNA): TGTGCCAGCAGCGATCGTGTGAAGACCCAGTACTTC.

The count of this clone is one. The chain employs TRBV7-2 and TRBJ1-2; D call uncertain. Germline V gene sequence: CDR1 SGHTA, CDR2 FQGNSA. V lost 5 bases, J lost 3 bases, and 7 bases lay in between. The CDR3 contains 12 residues. The CDR3 protein is CASSLLDYGYTF. The DNA for the CDR3 is TGTGCCAGCAGCCTACTCGACTATGGCTACACCTTC.